This TCR beta chain derives from a study of blood T cell repertoires in COVID-19. Profiled with immunoSEQ multiplex PCR; TCRdb holds only in-frame clones, not every one. The sample includes fewer than 20,000 clones, roughly 90% seen only once; the top ten take about 8%. Germline CDR1 is SGHRS and CDR2 is YFSETQ. There are 14 residues in the CDR3. Deletions cut 5 bases from V and 1 base from J, with 9 bases between. The sample holds a few counts of this clone. V gene TRBV5-1 combines with J gene TRBJ2-2; D is perhaps TRBD1 (6 bases). Sequencing used peripheral blood. The TCR originated in a human donor in a cohort sampled during active COVID-19. The donor label of this sample is uncertain. The CDR3: CASSIQGNTGELFF. The DNA of the CDR3 is TGCGCCAGCAGTATACAGGGGAACACCGGGGAGCTGTTTTTT.